The clone carrying this T cell receptor (beta chain) was observed many times. Its antigen is unidentified. Looked up from germline, CDR1 is SQVTM and CDR2 is ANQGSEA. This CDR3 contains 15 residues. J lost 2 bases, V lost 5 bases, and 6 bases had no gene match. These data belong to a study of early T cells in non-severe SARS-CoV-2 infection. Regarding the study as a whole: VDJdb matching skewed toward anti-spike CD8 responses, missing private and CD4 specificities.

Individual cDNA molecules were tagged with unique molecular identifiers. A single record per CDR3 protein comes from TCRdb applying MiXCR to the 5' RACE reads. Here the sample spans about 69,000 distinct CDR3 sequences, approximately 9.5% being singletons. Sequencing input: whole blood. The chain has TRBV29-1 and TRBJ2-3; 11 positions agree with TRBD2. The sequence came from an adult who was a healthcare worker with PCR-confirmed SARS-CoV-2 infection or an uninfected control (not recorded which). The CDR3 loop reads CSVRGTSGNTDTQYF. Written as DNA, the CDR3 is TGCAGCGTTCGAGGGACTAGCGGAAACACAGATACGCAGTATTTT.